One sample yielded the 8 T cell receptor beta chains listed below, sequenced in a study of CD8 T cells in ankylosing spondylitis. Study outcomes and limitations: Several highly homologous variants formed a TCR beta motif that appeared characteristic of ankylosing spondylitis blood.

What these receptors recognize is not known. Via MiXCR, TCRdb re-called the 5' RACE reads, giving one row per CDR3 protein. The sample consists of about 460,000 distinct CDR3 sequences, roughly 5.3% of them appearing once. Sequences were obtained from blood, either unsorted or a sorted T cell fraction (not recorded which). These receptors were obtained from a male donor with ankylosing spondylitis.

The table lists this clonotype with many counts. The rearrangement joins TRBV5-1 to TRBJ2-5; D gene unclear. In germline, CDR1 is SGHRS, CDR2 YFSETQ. The CDR3 covers 12 residues. With 2 bases removed from V and 5 bases from J, the gap between germline ends came to 7 bases. For the CDR3, the DNA is TGCGCCAGCAGCTTTTCATGGGAGACCCAGTACTTC. Translation gives CASSFSWETQYF. Variable domain in full (rest from reference TRBV5-1 and TRBJ2-5): KAGVTQTPRYLIKTRGQQVTLSCSPISGHRSVSWYQQTPGQGLQFLFEYFSETQRNKGNFPGRFSGRQFSNSRSEMNVSTLELGDSALYLCASSFSWETQYFGPGTRLLVL.

This clonotype was counted many times. The chain carries TRBV12-3 or TRBV12-4 and TRBJ1-1, with 9 bases fitting TRBD1. Trimming at V came to 3 bases and at J to 6 bases, leaving 11 bases not matched to a gene. The CDR3 loop spans 16 amino acids. Written as DNA, the CDR3 is TGTGCCAGCAGTTTCAACTCGGGACAGGGAAGGTCTGAAGCTTTCTTT. It encodes CASSFNSGQGRSEAFF.

This clonotype was seen repeatedly, ten times or more. The chain couples TRBV12-3 or TRBV12-4 to TRBJ1-1, with D perhaps TRBD1 (6 bases). The CDR3 is 13 residues long. Trimming took 2 bases from V and 7 from J, leaving 11 bases between them. The CDR3 DNA sequence: TGTGCCAGCAGTTTATTACAGGGACTTGAAGCTTTCTTT. Its translation is CASSLLQGLEAFF.

This clonotype was seen at least ten times. The chain recombines TRBV29-1 with TRBJ2-1, with D possibly TRBD2 on 6 matching bases. The ends were cut back, 4 bases at V and 7 bases at J, with 14 bases in the middle. CDR1 and CDR2 (germline): SQVTM, ANQGSEA. The CDR3 spans 13 residues. The CDR3 DNA is TGCAGCGTTGGACGTGGGACTCGTAATGAGCAGTTCTTC. It specifies CSVGRGTRNEQFF.

This chain uses TRBV7-2 with TRBJ2-1; tentatively, D is TRBD2 (6 bases). Trimming stripped 7 bases from V and 10 bases from J, with 26 bases between. The CDR3 spans 16 residues. The germline V gene has CDR1 SGHTA and CDR2 FQGNSA. The chain's CDR3 is CASTSGPGPDAGEQFF. The DNA for the CDR3 is TGTGCCAGCACATCAGGCCCCGGACCAGATGCGGGAGAGCAGTTCTTC.

This clonotype was counted many times. The chain recombines TRBV3-1 with TRBJ2-5; D gene ambiguous. The V end lost 0 bases, the J end lost 5 bases, and 13 bases lay between the germline ends. The CDR3 sequence is 15 residues long. Germline V gives CDR1 LGHDT, CDR2 YNNKEL (reference sequence). The CDR3 sequence is CASSQEPKQEETQYF. The CDR3 DNA is TGTGCCAGCAGCCAAGAGCCTAAGCAGGAGGAGACCCAGTACTTC.

The V and J genes are TRBV20-1 and TRBJ2-7; D is undetermined. V was pared by 5 bases and J by 7 bases, with 15 bases between. CDR1 is DFQATT, CDR2 SNEGSKA, per germline (reference sequence). This CDR3 is built from 12 residues. The CDR3: CSAQFMGTEQYF. CDR3 bases: TGCAGTGCTCAGTTTATGGGTACGGAGCAGTACTTC.

This clonotype was detected many times. The rearrangement links TRBV6-1 to TRBJ1-5, with a tentative D call TRBD1 (5 bases). The CDR3 covers 12 residues. Looked up from germline, CDR1 is MNHNS and CDR2 is SASEGT. The germline V and J ends were trimmed by 8 bases and 9 bases, with 14 bases remaining between them. The CDR3, as DNA: TGTGCCAGCTCCATTGACGGGGGGCCCCAGCATTTT. Protein sequence: CASSIDGGPQHF.